Sequencing of this TCR beta chain was carried out in a study of technical replicates of blood from a handful of donors. The protocol was immunoSEQ multiplex PCR, while the TCRdb copy is restricted to in-frame clones and leaves out a portion. The sample consists of about 76,000 clones, around 97% of them appearing once. V gave up 4 bases and J gave up 2 bases; unmatched junction bases: 7. Germline lookup yields CDR1 SGHAT and CDR2 FQNNGV. The CDR3 spans 15 residues. What was sequenced was T cells isolated from PBMCs. The source of this sequence is a human donor in good health. The chain employs TRBV11-2 and TRBJ2-5; 7 bases line up with TRBD1. CDR3 DNA sequence: TGTGCCAGCAGCTCTGAAGAGGGACAGCAAGAGACCCAGTACTTC. Translation: CASSSEEGQQETQYF.